Listed here are 22 T cell receptor beta chains from one sample, sequenced in a study of T-cell reconstitution after alpha-beta-depleted transplantation in children. A TCRbeta library incorporating unique molecular identifiers was prepared. TCRdb re-analysed the PCR reads in MiXCR, keeping a single row per CDR3 protein. The sample carries about 200,000 distinct CDR3 sequences, roughly 6% recorded once. Sample: PBMCs, taken before TCRalphabeta/CD19-depleted stem cell transplant. Source of these receptors: a girl in the first two years of life with combined immunodeficiency, due to receive a stem cell transplant.

The chain has TRBV25-1 and TRBJ1-2; D is unresolved. Trimming took off 1 base at V and 5 bases at J, with 5 bases between the two ends. The CDR3 has 12 amino acids. Germline V gene sequence: CDR1 MGHDK, CDR2 SYGVNS. In DNA form, the CDR3 reads TGTGCCAGCAGTGAATGGACTTATGGCTACACCTTC. Translated: CASSEWTYGYTF.

This clonotype was observed at least ten times. The chain joins TRBV3-1 to TRBJ1-1; the match to TRBD1 covers 7 bases. V gave up 4 bases and J gave up 4 bases; unmatched junction bases: 6. The CDR3 is made up of 14 amino acids. The germline V gene has CDR1 LGHDT and CDR2 YNNKEL (reference sequence). Here the CDR3 DNA reads TGTGCCAGCAGCCCGCGACAGGGTGGCACTGAAGCTTTCTTT. As protein: CASSPRQGGTEAFF.

In its sample, this clonotype was seen many times. The gene calls are TRBV27 and TRBJ2-7; TRBD2 aligns across 9 bases. This CDR3 has 16 amino acids. V shed 5 bases and J 1 base; nucleotides not matched to a gene: 9. Germline-derived CDR1 and CDR2 are MNHEY and SMNVEV (reference sequence). The CDR3 region is CASSESSGGASYEQYF. DNA for the CDR3: TGTGCCAGCAGTGAGAGTAGCGGGGGTGCTTCCTACGAGCAGTACTTC.

This clonotype came up many times. The V gene is TRBV5-1, the J gene TRBJ2-7; weak D call: TRBD1 (6 bases). With 3 bases removed from V and 7 bases from J, the gap between germline ends came to 11 bases. This CDR3 contains 12 residues. The germline CDR1 and CDR2 sequences are SGHRS and YFSETQ. The CDR3 nucleotides are TGCGCCAGCAGCTCCCTTCAGGGGGAGCAGTACTTC. Encoded protein: CASSSLQGEQYF.

This clonotype occurred many times. This chain uses TRBV5-1 with TRBJ1-1, with a weak D call TRBD1 (6 bases). V lost 7 bases, J lost 2 bases, and 15 bases lay in between. The V gene's germline CDR1 is SGHRS and CDR2 YFSETQ. This CDR3 has 14 residues. The CDR3 nucleotides read TGCGCCAGCTCAGAGGACAGCTTAAACACTGAAGCTTTCTTT. Translated, it gives CASSEDSLNTEAFF.

This chain uses TRBV3-1 with TRBJ2-3, with D unclear. Trimming shortened V by 0 bases and J by 4 bases, and 11 bases separated the two germline ends. This CDR3 spans 15 amino acids. Germline V gene sequence: CDR1 LGHDT, CDR2 YNNKEL (reference sequence). CDR3 nucleotides: TGTGCCAGCAGCCAAGACCGATGGGGTTCAGATACGCAGTATTTT. Translated: CASSQDRWGSDTQYF.

Relative to its sample, this clonotype is medium-sized. One junction end does not reproduce the germline sequence, and a read error may be involved. The J gene is TRBJ2-3, the V gene TRBV12-3 or TRBV12-4, with D hard to call. The CDR3 loop spans 11 amino acids. DNA of the CDR3: TGTGCCAGCAGCTTAGCAGATACGCAGTATTTT. Translated, it gives CASSLADTQYF.

This clonotype was seen ten or more times. This chain links TRBV24-1 with TRBJ2-1; D unclear. The ends were cut back, 4 bases at V and 6 bases at J, with 12 bases in the middle. Germline V CDR1 and CDR2: KGHDR, SFDVKD. The CDR3 is 14 residues long. CDR3 sequence: CATSDYPGVNEQFF. As DNA, the CDR3 is TGTGCCACCAGTGACTACCCCGGAGTCAATGAGCAGTTCTTC.

This chain links TRBV9 with TRBJ2-7; weak D call: TRBD1 (6 bases). This CDR3 is 14 amino acids long. Germline V lookup: CDR1 SGDLS, CDR2 YYNGEE. Trimming shortened V by 3 bases and J by 2 bases, and 12 bases separated the two germline ends. The CDR3 here is CASSEADRAYEQYF. In DNA form, the CDR3 reads TGTGCCAGCAGCGAAGCGGACAGAGCCTACGAGCAGTACTTC.

This clonotype was detected many times. The chain employs TRBV21-1 and TRBJ2-1; TRBD1 was called by the table and not checked on the DNA. TRBV21-1 is an annotated pseudogene. CDR3 length: 18 residues. CDR3 loop: CASSKARGRDLSPGEQFF. As DNA, the CDR3 is TGTGCCAGCAGCAAAGCCAGGGGCAGGGATCTTTCACCGGGTGAGCAGTTCTTC.

This clonotype was detected ten times or more. The rearrangement joins TRBV27 to TRBJ2-1; 9 positions agree with TRBD2. This CDR3 is 12 amino acids long. V shed 3 bases and J 12 bases; nucleotides not matched to a gene: 3. Germline CDR1 and CDR2: MNHEY and SMNVEV (reference sequence). CDR3: CASSLSAGGQFF. As DNA, the CDR3 is TGTGCCAGCAGTTTGTCAGCGGGAGGGCAGTTCTTC.

V is TRBV29-1 and J is TRBJ2-1, with no clear D. The CDR3 has 12 amino acids. The germline CDR1 and CDR2 sequences are SQVTM and ANQGSEA. V shed 3 bases and J shed 5 bases, with 8 bases lying between them. CDR3 loop: CSVDPLDNEQFF. The CDR3 DNA follows: TGCAGCGTTGACCCGTTGGACAATGAGCAGTTCTTC.

This clonotype was recorded at least ten times. The J gene is TRBJ2-1, the V gene TRBV12-3 or TRBV12-4; 11 bases are a match to TRBD2. The CDR3 sequence is 14 residues long. Trimming at V came to 7 bases and at J to 9 bases, leaving 8 bases not matched to a gene. The CDR3 spells CASKILAGGAEQFF. The CDR3 DNA sequence: TGTGCCAGCAAAATCCTAGCGGGGGGTGCTGAGCAGTTCTTC.

This clonotype has a count of ten or more. This rearrangement joins TRBV5-1 to TRBJ2-1; tentative D call: TRBD2 (5 bases). The CDR3 is 15 residues long. The V end was cut by 4 bases, the J end by 8 bases, with 19 bases between. Germline-derived CDR1 and CDR2 are SGHRS and YFSETQ. DNA for the CDR3: TGCGCCAGCAGCCCGAGAGGGCCGCTTGTGGATGAGCAGTTCTTC. It specifies CASSPRGPLVDEQFF.

There are many counts of this clonotype. The chain carries TRBV12-3 or TRBV12-4 and TRBJ2-3, with D hard to call. This CDR3 contains 15 residues. The V end lost 2 bases, the J end lost 0 bases, and 9 bases lay between the germline ends. The CDR3 reads CASSLTAISTDTQYF. DNA of the CDR3: TGTGCCAGCAGTTTAACAGCGATAAGCACAGATACGCAGTATTTT.

Ten or more counts support this clonotype. The chain couples TRBV7-8 to TRBJ1-2, with 9 bases matching TRBD1. The CDR3 covers 17 residues. CDR1 is SGHVS and CDR2 is FQNEAQ in the germline V gene. The ends lost 5 bases at V and 4 bases at J; junction bases unmatched: 14. This CDR3 is CASSHLPGQGSGYGYTF. The CDR3 region has the DNA TGTGCCAGCAGCCACCTCCCGGGACAGGGATCGGGCTATGGCTACACCTTC.

V gene TRBV12-3 or TRBV12-4 combines with J gene TRBJ1-1, with TRBD1 as a possible D gene (6 bases). V dropped 6 bases and J dropped 2 bases, with 28 bases sitting between them. The CDR3 extends over 19 amino acids. CDR3 sequence reads: CASRGLKPLVTGSNTEAFF. The CDR3 nucleotides read TGTGCCAGCAGGGGTCTGAAACCCCTCGTAACAGGGTCCAACACTGAAGCTTTCTTT.

The chain carries TRBV10-2 and TRBJ2-7; TRBD1 matches at 10 bases. The germline gives CDR1 WSHSY, CDR2 SAAADI. The V and J ends lost 3 bases and 4 bases, in that order; junction bases with no gene match: 6. CDR3 length equals 15 residues. The CDR3 protein is CASSEGDRGLYEQYF. The DNA for the CDR3 is TGCGCCAGCAGTGAAGGGGACAGGGGTTTGTACGAGCAGTACTTC.

This clonotype has ten or more counts. The chain has TRBV9 and TRBJ2-1, with D hard to call. Looked up from germline, CDR1 is SGDLS and CDR2 is YYNGEE. The CDR3 loop spans 13 amino acids. V lost 0 bases and J 5 bases, leaving 6 bases between the germline ends. The CDR3, as DNA: TGTGCCAGCAGCGTAGCCGACGACAATGAGCAGTTCTTC. Translation gives CASSVADDNEQFF.

Ten or more counts support this clonotype. This chain links TRBV12-3 or TRBV12-4 with TRBJ2-2; no firm D call. The CDR3 contains 17 residues. The germline V and J ends were trimmed by 2 bases and 0 bases, with 13 bases remaining between them. The CDR3 loop reads CASSLLFGSANTGELFF. In DNA form, the CDR3 reads TGTGCCAGCAGTTTATTATTCGGTAGTGCGAACACCGGGGAGCTGTTTTTT.

This clonotype was found a few times. V and J are TRBV18 and TRBJ2-1; D gene unclear. The V gene's germline CDR1 is KGHSH and CDR2 LQKENI. V was pared by 8 bases and J by 6 bases, with 26 bases between. CDR3 length: 17 amino acids. CDR3: CASTPTHRALVPNEQFF. The CDR3 DNA reads TGTGCCAGCACGCCTACCCACCGAGCCCTGGTACCCAATGAGCAGTTCTTC.

This clonotype was observed at least ten times. This chain uses TRBV29-1 with TRBJ1-1; D is unresolved. V gave up 4 bases and J gave up 0 bases, with 15 bases separating them. Germline V gene sequence: CDR1 SQVTM, CDR2 ANQGSEA. This CDR3 contains 15 residues. CDR3 residues: CSVARDLYMNTEAFF. CDR3 sequence (DNA): TGCAGCGTTGCCCGTGACCTTTATATGAACACTGAAGCTTTCTTT.